Below are 2 T cell receptor beta chains sequenced from a single sample in a study of CD8+ T cells in alopecia areata. The authors extracted RNA and reverse transcribed it into cDNA as the sequencing template. The assay was immunoSEQ multiplex PCR, and TCRdb's table has in-frame clones only and misses some. In the table there are about 150,000 clones, 45% to 60% of which are singletons. Source material: CD4+ T cells sorted from blood. The receptors originated from a human donor with alopecia areata.

With regard to this clone: In the same sample, other DNA sequences code for this CDR3. Written as DNA, the CDR3 is TGTGCCAGCAGCCCCCGGACAGGACAAGAGACCCAGTACTTC. Translated: CASSPRTGQETQYF. V is TRBV14 and J is TRBJ2-5; 7 positions agree with TRBD1. Trimming cost V 4 bases and J 2 bases; bases outside gene matches: 4. The CDR3 is made up of 14 amino acids. The germline V gene has CDR1 SGHDN and CDR2 FVKESK.

This clone was counted between two and nine times. This chain uses TRBV18 with TRBJ2-7; D is unclear. Per the germline V gene, CDR1 is KGHSH and CDR2 is LQKENI. The CDR3 contains 12 residues. V lost 2 bases to trimming and J lost 3 bases, with 5 bases between them. The CDR3 coding sequence is TGTGCCAGCTCACCATCCCTCTACGAGCAGTACTTC. Encoded protein: CASSPSLYEQYF.